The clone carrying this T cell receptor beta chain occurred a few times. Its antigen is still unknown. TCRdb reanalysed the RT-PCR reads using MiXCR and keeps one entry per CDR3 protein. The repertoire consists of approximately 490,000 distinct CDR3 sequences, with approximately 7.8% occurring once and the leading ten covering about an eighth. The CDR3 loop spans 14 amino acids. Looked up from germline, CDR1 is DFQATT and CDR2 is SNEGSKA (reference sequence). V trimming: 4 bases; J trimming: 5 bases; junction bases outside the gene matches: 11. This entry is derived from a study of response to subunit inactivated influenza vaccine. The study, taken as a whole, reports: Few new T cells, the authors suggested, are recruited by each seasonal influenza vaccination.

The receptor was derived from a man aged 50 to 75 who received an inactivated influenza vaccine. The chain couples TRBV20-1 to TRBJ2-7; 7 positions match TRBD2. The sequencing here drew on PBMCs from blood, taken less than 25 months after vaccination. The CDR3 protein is CSATSGGGEDEQYF. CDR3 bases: TGCAGTGCTACCTCTGGTGGGGGGGAGGACGAGCAGTACTTC.